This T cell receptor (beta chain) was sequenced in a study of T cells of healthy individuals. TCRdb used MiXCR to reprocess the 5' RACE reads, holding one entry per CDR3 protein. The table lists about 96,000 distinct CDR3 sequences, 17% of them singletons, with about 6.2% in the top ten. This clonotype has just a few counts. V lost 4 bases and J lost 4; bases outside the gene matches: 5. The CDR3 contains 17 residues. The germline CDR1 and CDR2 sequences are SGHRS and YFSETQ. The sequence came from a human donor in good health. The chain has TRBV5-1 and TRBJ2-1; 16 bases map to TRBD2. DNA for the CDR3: TGCGCCAGCAGCGGGGGACTAGCGGGAGGGTTGTACAATGAGCAGTTCTTC. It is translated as CASSGGLAGGLYNEQFF.